A selection of T cell receptor beta chains follows, all from one sample in a study of shared clonotypes between healthy human individuals. TCRdb's table, derived via immunoSEQ multiplex PCR, lists solely in-frame clones and lacks some. Of roughly 2 million clones listed, approximately 94% were seen once; the top ten hold roughly 0.13%. The sequenced sample was naive CD4+ T cells sorted from blood. The receptors were gathered from a man between 18 and 29 years old in good health. Each CDR3 is given with its conserved first and last residue. The D gene is left open where the match is weak. Size is stated for part of the rows, as once, few or many counts, or as a class when the clone is expanded.

j_call d_call clone_size v_call cdr3_length cdr3_nt cdr3_aa
TRBJ1-6 - - TRBV4-1 15 TGCGCCAGCAGCCAAGGGACGGCATATAATTCACCCCTCCACTTT CASSQGTAYNSPLHF
TRBJ2-7 - - TRBV6-6 11 TGTGCCAGCACCACCGCGGGGGAGCAGTACTTC CASTTAGEQYF
TRBJ1-6 - few TRBV6-1 13 TGTGCCAGCAGCCGGGACTTAGATTCACCCCTCCACTTT CASSRDLDSPLHF
TRBJ2-5 TRBD2 once TRBV4-1 17 TGCGCCAGCAGCCAAGGGACTAGCGGGGGGATTCAAGAGACCCAGTACTTC CASSQGTSGGIQETQYF
TRBJ1-5 TRBD1 - TRBV18 14 TGTGCCAGCTCTCCTGACAGGGCTGGCCAGCCCCAGCATTTT CASSPDRAGQPQHF
TRBJ2-5 TRBD1 - TRBV7-2 15 TGTGCCAGCAGCCCAAGGACAGGGAAAATCGAGACCCAGTACTTC CASSPRTGKIETQYF
TRBJ2-2 - few TRBV30 13 TGTGCCTGGAGTTCTCTCATCACCGGGGAGCTGTTTTTT CAWSSLITGELFF
TRBJ1-2 - once TRBV15 15 TGTGCCACCAGCAGAGACCGGGGGGGTTTATATGGCTACACCTTC CATSRDRGGLYGYTF
TRBJ2-7 - once TRBV11-2 15 TGTGCCAGCAGCTTAGCTCTCGGTTACTCCTACGAGCAGTACTTC CASSLALGYSYEQYF
TRBJ2-5 - once TRBV7-8 16 TGTGCCAGCAGCTTAGGGGGGGCGGTGTCAAGGGAGACCCAGTACTTC CASSLGGAVSRETQYF
TRBJ1-2 - - TRBV6-1 15 TGTGCCAGCAGTGTGCTACAACAGGGAAACTATGGCTACACCTTC CASSVLQQGNYGYTF